These 20 T cell receptor beta chains originate from one sample sequenced in a study of T cell repertoires in ileal Crohn's disease. Time point of the sample: neoterminal ileum biopsy at postoperative endoscopy, about 6 months after surgery. TCRdb's copy holds only in-frame clones and misses some; the assay was immunoSEQ multiplex PCR. This sample has tens of thousands of clones, with about 89% found just once. Input material: ileal tissue. These receptors were obtained from an adult with Crohn's disease.

This sequence joins TRBV11-2 and TRBJ2-7; TRBD1 aligns across 7 bases. The length of the CDR3 is 14 residues. CDR1 and CDR2 from the germline V gene are SGHAT and FQNNGV. Trimming at V came to 11 bases and at J to 2 bases, leaving 12 bases not matched to a gene. The CDR3 DNA reads TGTGCCTCTAAGGGGGCTTACGAGCCCTACGAGCAGTACGTC. This translates into CASKGAYEPYEQYV.

CDR3 sequence reads: CASSAEGETEAFF. The CDR3 DNA is TGTGCCAGCAGCGCTGAGGGTGAAACTGAAGCTTTCTTT. This chain connects TRBV5-4 to TRBJ1-1; D remains ambiguous. Germline assignment: CDR1 SGHNT and CDR2 YYREEE (reference sequence). V was cut by 4 bases and J by 5 bases, with 12 bases left in between. The CDR3 totals 13 residues.

J is TRBJ2-5 and V is TRBV5-1; D possibly corresponds to TRBD2 (5 bases). V lost 3 bases, J lost 4 bases, and 13 bases lay in between. Germline-derived CDR1 and CDR2 are SGHRS and YFSETQ. The CDR3 is 14 amino acids. The CDR3 protein is CASSSGISAETQYF. Written as DNA, the CDR3 is TGCGCCAGCAGCTCTGGAATTAGCGCAGAGACCCAGTACTTC.

This clone was seen just once. The chain carries TRBV6-5 and TRBJ1-2, with D perhaps matching TRBD1 (6 bases). The CDR3 spans 15 residues. Germline CDR1 and CDR2: MNHEY and SVGAGI. Trimming removed 6 bases at V and 5 bases at J, with 19 bases between. For the CDR3, the DNA is TGTGCCAGCAGCCCTACCCTAGGACAGCTGTATGGCTACACCTTC. Translated, it gives CASSPTLGQLYGYTF.

Only one count was recorded for this clone. This rearrangement joins TRBV7-6 to TRBJ1-1, with no clear D. The germline V and J ends were trimmed by 4 bases and 0 bases, with 6 bases remaining between them. The germline V gene has CDR1 SGHVS and CDR2 FNYEAQ. The CDR3 covers 13 residues. CDR3 coding DNA: TGTGCCAGCAGCTCCGTTATGAACACTGAAGCTTTCTTT. It codes for CASSSVMNTEAFF.

The V gene is TRBV27, the J gene TRBJ2-5, with D possibly being TRBD1 (6 bases). CDR3 length: 16 amino acids. Between the trimmed V and J ends, which lost 6 bases and 1 base, there was a span of 18 bases. The germline CDR1 and CDR2 sequences are MNHEY and SMNVEV (reference sequence). CDR3 in amino acids: CASRPGVRLAQETQYF. CDR3 sequence (DNA): TGTGCCAGCAGACCAGGGGTTCGGTTGGCCCAAGAGACCCAGTACTTC.

The gene calls are TRBV29-1 and TRBJ2-7; 7 bases line up with TRBD1. V lost 5 bases and J lost 4; bases outside the gene matches: 8. CDR1 is SQVTM, CDR2 ANQGSEA, per germline. The CDR3 is 13 amino acids. Here the CDR3 DNA reads TGCAGCGTTCCCGGGACAGAGAGGTACGAGCAGTACTTC. Translating it yields CSVPGTERYEQYF.

The CDR3 sequence is CATSRDWGTSGGAGTDTQYF. As DNA, the CDR3 is TGTGCCACCAGCAGAGACTGGGGCACTAGCGGGGGGGCCGGCACAGATACGCAGTATTTT. The chain has TRBV15 and TRBJ2-3; 13 nucleotides agree with TRBD2. The germline gives CDR1 LNHNV, CDR2 YYDKDF (reference sequence). After removal of 0 bases from V and 1 base from J, the junction contained 10 bases not matched to a gene. CDR3 length: 20 residues.

The chain carries TRBV7-6 and TRBJ2-2; 12 nucleotides line up with TRBD1. This CDR3 comprises 14 residues. CDR1 and CDR2 from the germline V gene are SGHVS and FNYEAQ. The J segment lost 8 bases and the V segment lost 5 bases, leaving 3 bases of the junction unmatched. The CDR3 loop reads CASSLGQGAGELFF. CDR3 nucleotide sequence: TGTGCCAGCAGCCTGGGACAGGGGGCGGGGGAGCTGTTTTTT.

The gene calls are TRBV18 and TRBJ2-3; D uncertain. Deletions cut 1 base from V and 12 bases from J, with 11 bases between. This CDR3 contains 12 residues. Germline CDR1 is KGHSH and CDR2 is LQKENI. In DNA, the CDR3 is TGTGCCAGCTCACCACAAGAAGGAGTACAGTATTTT. It specifies CASSPQEGVQYF.

V usage is TRBV11-3 and J usage is TRBJ2-2, with 10 bases fitting TRBD2. The CDR3 covers 16 residues. From germline, CDR1 is SGHNT and CDR2 YENEEA. V lost 5 bases, J lost 4 bases, and 7 bases stayed unmatched. The CDR3 region is CASSPRTSGTTGELFF. The CDR3 DNA is TGTGCCAGCAGCCCCAGGACTAGCGGAACCACCGGGGAGCTGTTTTTT. The full variable domain, completed using reference TRBV11-3 and TRBJ2-2, is EAGVVQSPRYKIIEKKQPVAFWCNPISGHNTLYWYLQNLGQGPELLIRYENEEAVDDSQLPKDRFSAERLKGVDSTLKIQPAELGDSAVYLCASSPRTSGTTGELFFGEGSRLTVL.

V is TRBV4-3 and J is TRBJ2-3; D unresolved. The CDR3 has 13 residues. V lost 3 bases and J lost 4, with 8 bases in between. CDR1 is LGHNA and CDR2 is YSLEER in the germline V gene. The CDR3 reads CASSHGWADTQYF. In nucleotides, the CDR3 is TGCGCCAGCAGCCACGGGTGGGCAGATACGCAGTATTTT.

V and J are TRBV5-1 and TRBJ2-5, with 8 bases lining up with TRBD1. This CDR3 region has 16 residues. J gave up 5 bases and V 0 bases, and 9 bases lay outside the gene matches. Germline V gene lookup returns CDR1 SGHRS and CDR2 YFSETQ. The CDR3 spells CASSLGSGGRRETQYF. The DNA for the CDR3 is TGCGCCAGCAGCTTGGGATCAGGGGGCAGACGGGAGACCCAGTACTTC.

The chain employs TRBV27 and TRBJ1-4; maybe TRBD1 (5 bases). The V gene lost 6 bases and the J gene lost 3 bases, with 11 bases spanning the gap. The CDR3 totals 14 residues. The V gene's germline CDR1 is MNHEY and CDR2 SMNVEV (reference sequence). In DNA, the CDR3 is TGTGCCAGCAGACCGGGACTTCCTAATGAAAAACTGTTTTTT. Amino acids: CASRPGLPNEKLFF.

V usage is TRBV6-6 and J usage is TRBJ2-1; tentatively, D is TRBD2 (6 bases). The CDR3 loop spans 14 amino acids. The germline V and J ends were trimmed by 7 bases and 4 bases, with 14 bases remaining between them. Germline V gene data show CDR1 as MNHNY and CDR2 as SVGAGI (reference sequence). The CDR3 nucleotides are TGTGCCAGCACCTTGGAGGGGATGTACAATGAGCAGTTCTTC. As protein: CASTLEGMYNEQFF.

This clone occurred once. The gene calls are TRBV27 and TRBJ1-4; D is undetermined. Germline CDR1 reads MNHEY; CDR2 reads SMNVEV (reference sequence). Trimming took 8 bases from V and 2 from J, leaving 12 bases between them. This CDR3 is built from 14 residues. The CDR3 protein is CASSSRGTNEKLFF. The DNA of the CDR3 is TGTGCCAGCTCTTCGCGGGGTACTAATGAAAAACTGTTTTTT.

This clone was counted a single time. The gene calls are TRBV14 and TRBJ1-5, with D possibly being TRBD1 (6 bases). The CDR3 has 12 amino acids. Germline CDR1 is SGHDN and CDR2 is FVKESK. Trimming removed 4 bases from V and 10 bases from J, with 11 bases in between. The CDR3 protein is CASSLRGHPQHF. The CDR3 DNA follows: TGTGCCAGCAGCCTAAGGGGACATCCCCAGCATTTT. The full variable domain, its missing parts supplied by reference TRBV14 and TRBJ1-5, is EAGVTQFPSHSVIEKGQTVTLRCDPISGHDNLYWYRRVMGKEIKFLLHFVKESKQDESGMPNNRFLAERTGGTYSTLKVQPAELEDSGVYFCASSLRGHPQHFGDGTRLSIL.

This chain connects TRBV5-1 to TRBJ2-3; TRBD2 matches at 9 bases. Germline CDR1 reads SGHRS; CDR2 reads YFSETQ. V was pared by 0 bases and J by 6 bases, with 2 bases of the junction left unmatched. CDR3 length: 14 amino acids. CDR3 bases: TGCGCCAGCAGCTTGGGCGGGAGGGCCGATACGCAGTATTTT. Translating gives CASSLGGRADTQYF.

The CDR3 region has the DNA TGTGCCAGCAGTAAGGACAGGAAACTCAATCAGCCCCAGCATTTT. Its translation: CASSKDRKLNQPQHF. The J gene is TRBJ1-5, the V gene TRBV6-5; 7 positions match TRBD1. The germline CDR1 and CDR2 sequences are MNHEY and SVGAGI. The CDR3 covers 15 residues. The V and J ends lost 5 bases and 3 bases, in that order; junction bases with no gene match: 7.

The CDR3 protein is CARSGTSRETQYF. CDR3 DNA sequence: TGTGCCAGATCCGGGACTTCTCGTGAGACCCAGTACTTC. The V call is TRBV2, the J call TRBJ2-5, with D possibly matching TRBD2 (6 bases). V lost 9 bases and J 5 bases, leaving 16 bases between the germline ends. The CDR3 totals 13 residues. The germline V gene encodes CDR1 SNHLY and CDR2 FYNNEI. The full variable domain, with the rest looked up from reference TRBV2 and TRBJ2-5, is EPEVTQTPSHQVTQMGQEVILRCVPISNHLYFYWYRQILGQKVEFLVSFYNNEISEKSEIFDDQFSVERPDGSNFTLKIRSTKLEDSAMYFCARSGTSRETQYFGPGTRLLVL.